This entry is about one T cell receptor (beta chain). The sample comes from a study of T cell clones after liver transplantation. V trimming: 0 bases; J trimming: 6 bases; junction bases outside the gene matches: 5. There are 15 residues in the CDR3. Germline V gene data show CDR1 as LGHNT and CDR2 as FRNRAP. Profiled with immunoSEQ multiplex PCR; TCRdb holds only in-frame clones, not every one. The profile covers about 33,000 clones, with approximately 96% appearing a single time and about 25% taken by the ten largest. Sequences were derived from CD8+ T cells from blood, sampled 12 months after liver transplant. This TCR derives from a human patient who received a liver transplant. The T cells may partly be graft donor cells. V is TRBV12-5 and J is TRBJ2-1, with TRBD2 identical over 7 bases. The CDR3 protein is CASGLVGAGSNEQFF. CDR3 nucleotide sequence: TGTGCTAGTGGTTTGGTCGGAGCGGGATCCAATGAGCAGTTCTTC.